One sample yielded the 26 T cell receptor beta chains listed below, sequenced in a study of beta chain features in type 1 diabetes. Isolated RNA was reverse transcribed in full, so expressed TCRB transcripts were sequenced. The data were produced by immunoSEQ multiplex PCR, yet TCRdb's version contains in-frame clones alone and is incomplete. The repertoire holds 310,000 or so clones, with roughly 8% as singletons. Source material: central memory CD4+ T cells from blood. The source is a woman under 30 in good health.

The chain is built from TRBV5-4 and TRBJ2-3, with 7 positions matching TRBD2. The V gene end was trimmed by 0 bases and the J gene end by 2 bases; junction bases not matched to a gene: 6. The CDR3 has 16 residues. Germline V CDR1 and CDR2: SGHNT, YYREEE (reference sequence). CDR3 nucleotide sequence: TGTGCCAGCAGCTTGGGAACGGGAGGTCCCACAGATACGCAGTATTTT. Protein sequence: CASSLGTGGPTDTQYF.

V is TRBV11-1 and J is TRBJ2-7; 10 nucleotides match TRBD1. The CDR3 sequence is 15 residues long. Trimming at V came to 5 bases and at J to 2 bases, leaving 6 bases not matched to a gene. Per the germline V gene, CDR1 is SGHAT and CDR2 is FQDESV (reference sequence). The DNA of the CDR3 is TGTGCCAGCAGCACCAGACAGGGGGCCCCCTACGAGCAGTACTTC. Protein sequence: CASSTRQGAPYEQYF.

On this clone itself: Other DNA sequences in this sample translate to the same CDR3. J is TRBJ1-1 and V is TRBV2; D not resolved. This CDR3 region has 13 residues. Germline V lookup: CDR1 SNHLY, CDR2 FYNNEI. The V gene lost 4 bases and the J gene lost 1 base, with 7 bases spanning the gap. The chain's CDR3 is CASSGQQNTEAFF. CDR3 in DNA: TGTGCCAGCAGTGGCCAGCAGAACACTGAAGCTTTCTTT. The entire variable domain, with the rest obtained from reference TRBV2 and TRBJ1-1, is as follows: EPEVTQTPSHQVTQMGQEVILRCVPISNHLYFYWYRQILGQKVEFLVSFYNNEISEKSEIFDDQFSVERPDGSNFTLKIRSTKLEDSAMYFCASSGQQNTEAFFGQGTRLTVV.

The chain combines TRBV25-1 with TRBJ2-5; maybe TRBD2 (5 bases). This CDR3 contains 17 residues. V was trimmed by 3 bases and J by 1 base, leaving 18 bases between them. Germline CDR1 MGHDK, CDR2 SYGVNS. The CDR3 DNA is TGTGCCAGCAGTGAGGATGCCGGGGTTGATTTCCAAGAGACCCAGTACTTC. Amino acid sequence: CASSEDAGVDFQETQYF.

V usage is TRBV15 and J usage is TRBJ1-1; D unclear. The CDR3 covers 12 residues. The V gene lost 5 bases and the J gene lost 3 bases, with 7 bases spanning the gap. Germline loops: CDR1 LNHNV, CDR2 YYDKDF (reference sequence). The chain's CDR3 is CATSRRDTEAFF. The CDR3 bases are TGTGCCACCAGCCGCCGGGACACTGAAGCTTTCTTT.

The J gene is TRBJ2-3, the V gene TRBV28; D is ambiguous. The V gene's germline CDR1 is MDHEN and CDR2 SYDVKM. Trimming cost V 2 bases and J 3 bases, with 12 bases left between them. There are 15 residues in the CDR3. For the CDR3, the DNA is TGTGCCAGCAGTTTAGAAGGGCTCGGGACAGATACGCAGTATTTT. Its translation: CASSLEGLGTDTQYF. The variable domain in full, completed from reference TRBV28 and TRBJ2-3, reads DVKVTQSSRYLVKRTGEKVFLECVQDMDHENMFWYRQDPGLGLRLIYFSYDVKMKEKGDIPEGYSVSREKKERFSLILESASTNQTSMYLCASSLEGLGTDTQYFGPGTRLTVL.

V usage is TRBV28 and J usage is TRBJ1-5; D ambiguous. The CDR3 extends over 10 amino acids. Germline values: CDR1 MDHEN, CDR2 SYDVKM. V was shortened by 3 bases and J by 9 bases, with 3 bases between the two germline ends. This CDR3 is CASSFAPQHF. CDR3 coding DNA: TGTGCCAGCAGTTTTGCGCCCCAGCATTTT.

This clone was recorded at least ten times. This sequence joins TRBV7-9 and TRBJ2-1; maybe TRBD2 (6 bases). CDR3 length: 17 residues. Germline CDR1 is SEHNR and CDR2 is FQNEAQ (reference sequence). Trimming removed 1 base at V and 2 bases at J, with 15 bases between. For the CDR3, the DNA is TGTGCCAGCAGCTTAGGAGGTACTAGCCAACCCTACAATGAGCAGTTCTTC. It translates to CASSLGGTSQPYNEQFF. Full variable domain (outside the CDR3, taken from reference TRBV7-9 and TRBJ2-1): DTGVSQNPRHKITKRGQNVTFRCDPISEHNRLYWYRQTLGQGPEFLTYFQNEAQLEKSRLLSDRFSAERPKGSFSTLEIQRTEQGDSAMYLCASSLGGTSQPYNEQFFGPGTRLTVL.

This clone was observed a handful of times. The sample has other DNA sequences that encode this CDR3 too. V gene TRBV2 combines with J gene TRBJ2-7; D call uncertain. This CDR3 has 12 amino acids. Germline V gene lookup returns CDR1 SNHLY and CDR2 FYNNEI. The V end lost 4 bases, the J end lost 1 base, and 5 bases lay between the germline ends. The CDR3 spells CASSGDSYEQYF. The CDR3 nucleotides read TGTGCCAGCAGTGGTGATTCCTACGAGCAGTACTTC.

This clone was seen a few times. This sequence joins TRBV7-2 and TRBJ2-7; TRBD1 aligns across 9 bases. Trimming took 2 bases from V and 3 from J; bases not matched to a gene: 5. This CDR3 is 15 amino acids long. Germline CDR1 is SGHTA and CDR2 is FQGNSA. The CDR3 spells CASSLRTGEGYEQYF. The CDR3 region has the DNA TGTGCCAGCAGCTTAAGGACAGGGGAAGGCTACGAGCAGTACTTC.

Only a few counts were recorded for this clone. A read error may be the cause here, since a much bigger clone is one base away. The chain's CDR3 is CASSYMGDNEQFF. The CDR3 DNA follows: TGTGCCAGCAGTTACATGGGGGACAATGAGCAGTTCTTC. The chain carries TRBV6-6 and TRBJ2-1; D possibly matches TRBD1 or TRBD2 (5 bases each). The ends were cut back, 2 bases at V and 5 bases at J, with 7 bases in the middle. The germline gives CDR1 MNHNY, CDR2 SVGAGI (reference sequence). The CDR3 totals 13 residues.

CDR3 in DNA: TGTGCCAGTAGTGCCGCCCCTAGAAATGAGCAGTTCTTC. Its protein product is CASSAAPRNEQFF. The chain uses TRBV19 and TRBJ2-1; D gene uncertain. The germline V gene encodes CDR1 LNHDA and CDR2 SQIVND (reference sequence). The CDR3 is 13 residues long. Trimming removed 5 bases at V and 7 bases at J, with 12 bases between.

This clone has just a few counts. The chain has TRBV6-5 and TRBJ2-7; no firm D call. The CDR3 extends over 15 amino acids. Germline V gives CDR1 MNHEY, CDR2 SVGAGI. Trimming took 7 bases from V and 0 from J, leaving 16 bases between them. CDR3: CASTPSSSSSYEQYF. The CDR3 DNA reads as TGTGCCAGCACCCCATCTTCTTCTAGCTCCTACGAGCAGTACTTC.

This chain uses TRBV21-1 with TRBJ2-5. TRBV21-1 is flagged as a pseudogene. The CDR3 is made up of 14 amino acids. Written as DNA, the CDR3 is TGTGCCAGCCGGAACCGACGAACTCAAGAGACCCAGTACTTC. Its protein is CASRNRRTQETQYF.

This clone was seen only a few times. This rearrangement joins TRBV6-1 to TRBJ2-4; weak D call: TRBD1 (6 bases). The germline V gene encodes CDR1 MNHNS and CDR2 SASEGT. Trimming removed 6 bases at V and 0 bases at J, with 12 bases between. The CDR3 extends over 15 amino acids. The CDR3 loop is CASSDRTVAKNIQYF. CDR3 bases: TGTGCCAGCAGCGACAGGACAGTAGCCAAAAACATTCAGTACTTC.

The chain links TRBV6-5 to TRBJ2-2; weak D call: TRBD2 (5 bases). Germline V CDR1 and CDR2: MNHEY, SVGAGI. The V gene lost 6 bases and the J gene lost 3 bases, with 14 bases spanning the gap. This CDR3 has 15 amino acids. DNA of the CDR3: TGTGCCAGCAGGGACTCGAGGACGCACACCGGGGAGCTGTTTTTT. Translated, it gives CASRDSRTHTGELFF.

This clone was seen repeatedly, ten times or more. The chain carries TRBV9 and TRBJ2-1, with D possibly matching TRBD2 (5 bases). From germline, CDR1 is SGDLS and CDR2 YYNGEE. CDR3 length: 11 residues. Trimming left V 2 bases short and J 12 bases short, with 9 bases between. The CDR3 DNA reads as TGTGCCAGCAGCGTTGGTAGCGTGCAGTTCTTC. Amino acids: CASSVGSVQFF.

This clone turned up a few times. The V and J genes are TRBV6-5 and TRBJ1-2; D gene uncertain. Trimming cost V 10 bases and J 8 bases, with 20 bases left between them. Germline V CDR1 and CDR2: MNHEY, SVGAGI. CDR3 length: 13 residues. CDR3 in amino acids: CAISRETELGYTF. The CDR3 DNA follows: TGTGCCATCTCCCGGGAAACCGAATTGGGCTACACCTTC.

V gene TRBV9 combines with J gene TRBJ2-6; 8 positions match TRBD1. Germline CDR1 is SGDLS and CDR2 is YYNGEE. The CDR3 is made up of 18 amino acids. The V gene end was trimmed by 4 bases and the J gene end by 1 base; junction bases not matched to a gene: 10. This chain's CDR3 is CASSPRQGRISGANVLTF. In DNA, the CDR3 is TGTGCCAGCAGCCCCCGACAGGGGCGGATTTCTGGGGCCAACGTCCTGACTTTC.

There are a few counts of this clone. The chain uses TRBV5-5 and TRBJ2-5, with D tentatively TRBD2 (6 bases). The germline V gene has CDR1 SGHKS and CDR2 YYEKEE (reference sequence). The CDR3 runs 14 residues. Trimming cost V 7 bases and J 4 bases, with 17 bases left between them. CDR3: CASGDFEGGETQYF. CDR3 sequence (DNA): TGTGCCAGCGGGGACTTCGAGGGCGGAGAGACCCAGTACTTC.

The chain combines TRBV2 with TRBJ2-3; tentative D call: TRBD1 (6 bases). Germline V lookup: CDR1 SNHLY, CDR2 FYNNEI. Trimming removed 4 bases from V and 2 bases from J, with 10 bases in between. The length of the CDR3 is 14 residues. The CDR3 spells CASSGLGATDTQYF. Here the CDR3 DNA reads TGTGCCAGCAGTGGACTGGGGGCCACAGATACGCAGTATTTT.

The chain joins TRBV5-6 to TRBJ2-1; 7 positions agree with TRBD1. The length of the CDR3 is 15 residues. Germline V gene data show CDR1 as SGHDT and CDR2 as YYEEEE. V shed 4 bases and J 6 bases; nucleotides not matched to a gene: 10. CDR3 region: CASSPKYYRGNEQFF. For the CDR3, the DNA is TGTGCCAGCAGCCCAAAGTACTACAGGGGCAATGAGCAGTTCTTC. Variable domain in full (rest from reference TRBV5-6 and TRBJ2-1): DAGVTQSPTHLIKTRGQQVTLRCSPKSGHDTVSWYQQALGQGPQFIFQYYEEEERQRGNFPDRFSGHQFPNYSSELNVNALLLGDSALYLCASSPKYYRGNEQFFGPGTRLTVL.

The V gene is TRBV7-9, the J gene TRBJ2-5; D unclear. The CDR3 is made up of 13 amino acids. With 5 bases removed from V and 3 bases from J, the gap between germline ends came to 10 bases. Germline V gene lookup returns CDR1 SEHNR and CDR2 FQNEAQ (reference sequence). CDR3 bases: TGTGCCAGCAGCATAATGATTGAAGAGACCCAGTACTTC. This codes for CASSIMIEETQYF.

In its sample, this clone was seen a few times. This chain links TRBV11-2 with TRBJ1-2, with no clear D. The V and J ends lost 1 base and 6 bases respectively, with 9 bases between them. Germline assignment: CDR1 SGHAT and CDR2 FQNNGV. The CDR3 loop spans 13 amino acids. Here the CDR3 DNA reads TGTGCCAGCAGCTTAGTTCTGTCGGATGGCTACACCTTC. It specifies CASSLVLSDGYTF.

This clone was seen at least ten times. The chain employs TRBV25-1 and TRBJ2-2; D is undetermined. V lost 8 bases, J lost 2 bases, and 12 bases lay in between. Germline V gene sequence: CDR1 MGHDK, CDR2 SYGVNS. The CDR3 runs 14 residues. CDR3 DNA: TGTGCCAGCCAAGTGTGGGGTAACACCGGGGAGCTGTTTTTT. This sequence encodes CASQVWGNTGELFF.

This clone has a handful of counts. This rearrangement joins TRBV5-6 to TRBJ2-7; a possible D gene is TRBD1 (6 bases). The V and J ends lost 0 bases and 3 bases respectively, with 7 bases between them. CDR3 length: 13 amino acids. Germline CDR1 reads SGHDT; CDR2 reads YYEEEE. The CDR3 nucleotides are TGTGCCAGCAGCTTGGGGGACAACTACGAGCAGTACTTC. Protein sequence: CASSLGDNYEQYF. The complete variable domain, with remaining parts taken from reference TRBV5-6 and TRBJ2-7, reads DAGVTQSPTHLIKTRGQQVTLRCSPKSGHDTVSWYQQALGQGPQFIFQYYEEEERQRGNFPDRFSGHQFPNYSSELNVNALLLGDSALYLCASSLGDNYEQYFGPGTRLTVT.